This T cell receptor beta chain was profiled in a study of shared clonotypes between healthy human individuals. The overall study: Per donor, three plates held CD4 naive cells, three held CD4 memory, two held CD8 naive and one held CD8 memory.

Terminally differentiated effector memory CD45RA+ cells were excluded from the naive CD8 cells, which were CD45RO-negative and positively selected for CCR7. Assay: immunoSEQ multiplex PCR; the TCRdb copy retains only in-frame clones and omits some. The sample has about 680,000 clones, about 91% seen once; the top ten hold roughly 24%. Material for sequencing was naive CD8+ T cells sorted from blood. The receptor was isolated from a man younger than 40 in good health.

The CDR3 DNA follows: TGTGCCAGCAGCCAAGCGGGGAACACCGGGGAGCTGTTTTTT. Its protein is CASSQAGNTGELFF. The chain is built from TRBV4-2 and TRBJ2-2; D remains ambiguous. Germline V gene data show CDR1 as LGHNA and CDR2 as YNFKEQ. The CDR3 extends over 14 amino acids. Trimming removed 1 base at V and 1 base at J, with 4 bases between.